This TCR beta chain came from a study of shared clonotypes between healthy human individuals (dated by TCRdb to the early 2020s). As for the study more broadly: A few men and a couple of women, aged 18 to 49 years, made up the cohort. For each donor, CD4 naive and CD4 memory were each run on three plates, CD8 naive on two plates, and CD8 memory on one plate. Blood TCR repertoires of roughly five healthy adults were deeply sequenced to estimate repertoire size and the extent of clonotype sharing between individuals. To increase sequencing depth and limit assay-specific biases, different laboratories used diverse techniques to prepare libraries and sequence TCR repertoires. Between about 0.8 and 9 billion PBMCs per donor were obtained by leukapheresis.

Using the deep immunoSEQ assay, multiplex PCR amplified TCR CDR3 regions from genomic DNA. Extracted genomic DNA from each cell subset was spread evenly across all wells of several immunoSEQ 96-well plates, with each plate serving as a replicate. For sorted subsets, each replicate PCR was loaded with 200 ng genomic DNA, equivalent to 25,000 to 35,000 T cell genomes. The purified libraries were quantified using a Qubit 3.0 fluorometer, sized with a Bioanalyzer 2100, and then quantified again using the KAPA Library Quantification kit. Every immunoSEQ 96-well plate was sequenced on a separate single-read 150-cycle Illumina NextSeq 550 flow cell. The source study handled its data this way. Because the immunoSEQ output included only junctional sequences and no quality scores, the filtering could not be the same as the filtering used for full-length reads. To assign V/J genes and CDR3, sequences were annotated using PyIR, a Python wrapper for IgBLAST v1.9, with IMGT germline references. Any read was removed if the V/J assignment was weak (E-value above 1e-6), the CDR3 was missing, or the read contained stop codons, out-of-frame junctions, or ambiguous translated residues. A V3J clonotype was defined by an identical inferred V gene, J gene, and CDR3 amino acid sequence. To compute the percentage overlap between repertoires, the number of shared unique clonotypes was divided by the size of the smaller repertoire. Repertoire richness was assessed with RTK rarefaction, the Chao1 estimator, and Recon v2.1 estimates of unobserved clonotypes. Generation probabilities for all TCRbeta clonotypes obtained by the gDNA method from four donors were computed using OLGA. TCRdb holds this immuneACCESS table with in-frame rearrangements only. Some clones are missing; in checked studies, unresolved V genes explain under half, and the rest has no known cause. V and J calls and clone size follow that table, whereas D and trimming were derived from the DNA. This sample has over a million clones in its table, and around 76% of those were observed once. The ten largest clones take up about 1.5% of the sample.

Overall study outcomes, separate from this receptor: Because the study included only a small number of donors, the genetic and exposure-history diversity represented was limited. Rarefaction of sorted-subset datasets indicated incomplete sequencing despite the large sequencing depth. Sampling was restricted to blood, and TCR repertoires in tissues likely differ from the TCR repertoires found in blood. Across a few donors, approximately 4.9% of naive CD4, more than 3% of naive CD8, around 2.5% of memory CD4, and roughly 0.41% of memory CD8 clonotypes were shared. Naive subsets generally had larger estimated clonotype richness than memory subsets did. Based on pairwise subsampling, the degree of clonotype sharing among donors was expected to be affected by sequencing depth. Compared with non-shared clonotypes, clonotypes shared by all four sorted-subset donors had higher generation probabilities.

Sequences SEHNR (CDR1) and FQNEAQ (CDR2) are obtained from the germline V gene (reference sequence). Between the V and J ends, shortened by 7 bases and 1 base respectively, the junction contains 4 bases. Counted from cysteine to phenylalanine, this CDR3 has 12 amino acids. The kept DNA is CDR3 alone, 36 bases in frame from the first base. Healthy HIV-negative adults with no recently reported acute infections or vaccinations were included as donors. Every donor was a Caucasian adult living in Nashville, Tennessee, USA. CD4+ T cells were enriched by magnetic negative selection; naive cells were then positively selected on CD45RA, and the negative fraction formed the memory subset. After blood collection by leukapheresis, PBMCs were isolated using Ficoll-Histopaque density gradient centrifugation and then cryopreserved in the vapor phase of liquid nitrogen. Analytical flow cytometry was used to check the purity and quantity of every magnetically sorted T cell population. Genomic DNA was isolated from each sorted fraction and quantified by UV absorbance on a Nanodrop 2000c.

This clone was detected only once. The target of this receptor is not known. One base away there is no much larger clone; base qualities are not given. The V gene is TRBV7-9 and the J gene is TRBJ2-2; no D segment can be confidently identified. Material for sequencing was memory CD4+ T cells sorted from blood. The intended sense of this specimen's cell subset or site label: CD45RA-negative fraction. This TCR was recovered from a man aged 18 to 30 in good health. The CDR3 in this case is CASNKNTGELFF. Read as DNA, the sequence is TGTGCCAGCAACAAGAACACCGGGGAGCTGTTTTTT.